This T cell receptor beta chain was found in a study of vaccination effects on CD4 cells after COVID-19. Whole-study context: Antigen-specific CD4+ T cells were first expanded with viral peptide pools by the ViraFEST assay and only then sequenced. Sampling occurred a median 72 days post second dose, range 14 to 241.

Comments on this clone: Its antigen is unknown.

The repertoire was sequenced with immunoSEQ multiplex PCR; TCRdb's copy has only in-frame clones and lacks some. The sample holds tens of thousands of clones, around 76% seen once. The V end lost 4 bases, the J end lost 5 bases, and 12 bases lay between the germline ends. Germline assignment: CDR1 PRHDT and CDR2 FYEKMQ (reference sequence). The CDR3 has 15 amino acids. Once cultured for approximately eleven days, the cells underwent separation to obtain CD4+ T cells. Their SARS-CoV-2 infection, verified by PCR, occurred between March and December 2020. Each participant received a vaccine that was either BNT162b2 or mRNA-1273, given as two doses.

Sequences were derived from CD4+ T cells from PBMCs cultured without peptide, sampled after COVID-19 vaccination. The V and J genes are TRBV13 and TRBJ1-6, with a weak D call TRBD1 (5 bases). This receptor was obtained from a human donor who had a prior SARS-CoV-2 infection. In nucleotides, the CDR3 is TGTGCCAGCAGCTCCTCCGACAGAGATAATTCACCCCTCCACTTT. Translated, it gives CASSSSDRDNSPLHF.